This T cell receptor (beta chain) was captured in a study of blood T cell repertoires in COVID-19 (dated by TCRdb to about 2020). In terms of the full investigation: Samples from collaborators originated in the United States, Italy and Spain and spanned both the acute and convalescent phases of COVID-19. Samples were obtained from the ongoing ImmuneRACE study (first 160 participants) and from over 1,000 subjects provided by 6 global collaborators. A freely available public database, intended as a resource for researchers studying the immune response to SARS-CoV-2, is where the repertoires were released. Where HLA class I and class II types were available, the types were taken from metadata supplied by the sample provider, not from assay-based typing. The prospective study material was composed of cDNA or gDNA derived from T cells, B-cell-depleted T cells, or PBMCs. Deeply sampled blood TCRbeta repertoires from subjects exposed to, actively infected with, or recovered from COVID-19 were included in the dataset. The sample metadata nearly always contained a de-identified subject ID, COVID-19 status, age in years and sex. The study at large found these results: The quantity of clinical and demographic metadata differed by source and by participant and was supplied without curation.

Via the germline V gene, CDR1 is MDHEN and CDR2 SYDVKM. The CDR3 numbers 13 residues from cysteine through phenylalanine. Only CDR3 DNA is held: 39 bases, read in frame from base 1. Trimming removed 9 bases from V and 7 bases from J, leaving 16 bases between the germline ends. TCRbeta CDR3 regions were amplified from genomic DNA by means of the immunoSEQ Assay, a bias-controlled multiplex PCR. Per the source publication's procedure: The number of nucleated cells in each sample was estimated from the amplification of reference gene primers within the assay. To quantify the absolute abundance of each unique TCRbeta CDR3 rearrangement, sequence reads were collapsed and filtered. For each sample, productive Simpson clonality was calculated as the square root of Simpson's diversity index across productive rearrangements. The immuneACCESS repertoire file appears here via TCRdb, limited to in-frame rearrangements. These files lack a portion of the clones; in checked studies, under half of the deficit traces to unresolved V genes, and the cause of the others is not known. D and trimming were read from the DNA, whereas the V and J calls and clone size are those reported in that table. The sample table holds 450,000 to 500,000 clones, of which 87% were seen once. The top ten hold 0.7% of the sample.

For this clone: Its antigen remains unidentified. No base quality values were provided; no much bigger clone lies one nucleotide off.

Enrolling through a virtual design, the prospective study's participants ranged in age from roughly 18 to 95 years and lived across roughly 24 United States geographic areas. To assign participants to cohorts, the prospective study relied on clinical history that participants themselves reported in a screening survey and a study questionnaire. For ImmuneRACE Cohort 3, a participant was defined as recovered based on two consecutive negative NP/OP PCR tests, clearance by a healthcare professional, or resolution of symptoms. Mobile phlebotomists in the prospective study collected whole blood, serum and a nasopharyngeal or oropharyngeal swab from every participant. Additional blood draws and questionnaires over an approximately 2-month period could optionally be provided by prospective study participants. Before DNA extraction, blood samples from the prospective study were shipped at room temperature or frozen.

Sequencing input: PBMCs or T cells enriched from blood (not recorded which). The receptor comes from a woman between 18 and 29 years old who had recovered from COVID-19. The chain couples TRBV28 to TRBJ1-5; 5 matching bases give a weak D call of TRBD1. The CDR3: CASDSGLRQPQHF. The bases read TGTGCCAGTGATTCAGGGTTAAGACAGCCCCAGCATTTT.